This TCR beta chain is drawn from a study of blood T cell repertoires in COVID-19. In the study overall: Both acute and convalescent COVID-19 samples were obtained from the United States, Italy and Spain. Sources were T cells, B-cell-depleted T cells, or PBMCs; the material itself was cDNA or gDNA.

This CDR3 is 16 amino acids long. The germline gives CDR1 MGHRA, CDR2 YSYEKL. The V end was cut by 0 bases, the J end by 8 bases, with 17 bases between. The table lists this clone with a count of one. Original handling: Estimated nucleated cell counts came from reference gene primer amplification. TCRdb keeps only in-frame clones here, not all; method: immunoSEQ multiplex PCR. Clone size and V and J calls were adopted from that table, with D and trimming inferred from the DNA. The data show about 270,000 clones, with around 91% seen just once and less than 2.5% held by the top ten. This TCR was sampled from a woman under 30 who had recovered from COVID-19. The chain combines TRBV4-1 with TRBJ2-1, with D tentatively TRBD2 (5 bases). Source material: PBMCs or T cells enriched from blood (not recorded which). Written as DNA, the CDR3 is TGCGCCAGCAGCCAAGATAGTGCTAGCCTCTGGGATGAGCAGTTCTTC. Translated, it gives CASSQDSASLWDEQFF.